These 12 T cell receptor beta chains share one sample of origin, sequenced in a study of neurological immune-mediated disorders. TCRdb called the 5' RACE reads again in MiXCR, with one record for every CDR3 protein. This sample yields some 60,000 distinct CDR3 sequences, of which around 3.5% are seen a single time; more than 2.5% belongs to the top ten. Input material: PBMCs. The receptors stem from a woman aged 25 to 39 with multiple sclerosis.

This clonotype was seen many times. V is TRBV5-4 and J is TRBJ2-5, with 10 bases lining up with TRBD2. The CDR3 spans 16 residues. V lost 3 bases to trimming and J lost 5 bases; unmatched junction nucleotides: 10. Germline V lookup: CDR1 SGHNT, CDR2 YYREEE (reference sequence). The CDR3 DNA reads TGTGCCAGCAGCTCGAGCGGGAGGGCAAGGGGGGAGACCCAGTACTTC. Translating gives CASSSSGRARGETQYF.

This clonotype was counted ten times or more. The V gene is TRBV5-1, the J gene TRBJ1-1, with 9 bases lining up with TRBD1. Germline trimming cut 3 bases from V and 2 bases from J; bases unmatched to any gene: 5. The germline gives CDR1 SGHRS, CDR2 YFSETQ. The CDR3 runs to 15 residues. The CDR3 reads CASSSGTGSNTEAFF. CDR3 DNA: TGCGCCAGCAGCTCCGGGACAGGGAGTAACACTGAAGCTTTCTTT. The whole variable domain, filled in from reference TRBV5-1 and TRBJ1-1, reads KAGVTQTPRYLIKTRGQQVTLSCSPISGHRSVSWYQQTPGQGLQFLFEYFSETQRNKGNFPGRFSGRQFSNSRSEMNVSTLELGDSALYLCASSSGTGSNTEAFFGQGTRLTVV.

In its sample, this clonotype was seen many times. The rearrangement links TRBV5-1 to TRBJ1-1; TRBD1 matches 12 bases. The V segment lost 4 bases and the J segment 2 bases; nucleotides outside the gene matches: 0. The CDR3 is 14 amino acids. Germline CDR1 reads SGHRS; CDR2 reads YFSETQ. The chain's CDR3 is CASSGTGGNTEAFF. For the CDR3, the DNA is TGCGCCAGCAGCGGGACAGGGGGCAACACTGAAGCTTTCTTT. The full variable domain, in which reference TRBV5-1 and TRBJ1-1 provide the parts outside the CDR3, is KAGVTQTPRYLIKTRGQQVTLSCSPISGHRSVSWYQQTPGQGLQFLFEYFSETQRNKGNFPGRFSGRQFSNSRSEMNVSTLELGDSALYLCASSGTGGNTEAFFGQGTRLTVV.

This clonotype appeared many times. The chain employs TRBV3-1 and TRBJ2-2; a possible D gene is TRBD2 (5 bases). Germline CDR1 LGHDT, CDR2 YNNKEL (reference sequence). The CDR3 is 15 residues long. With 1 base removed from V and 4 bases from J, the gap between germline ends came to 10 bases. Here the CDR3 reads CASSQGGQVTGELFF. CDR3 sequence (DNA): TGTGCCAGCAGCCAAGGAGGGCAGGTCACCGGGGAGCTGTTTTTT.

This clonotype was recorded at least ten times. The rearrangement uses TRBV5-5 and TRBJ2-7; 8 positions agree with TRBD2. The V segment lost 3 bases and the J segment 2 bases; nucleotides outside the gene matches: 10. This CDR3 is 16 amino acids long. The germline gives CDR1 SGHKS, CDR2 YYEKEE (reference sequence). Written as DNA, the CDR3 is TGTGCCAGCAGCTACCGAGGACTAGCTTCGGCCTACGAGCAGTACTTC. This codes for CASSYRGLASAYEQYF.

The sample holds many counts of this clonotype. The chain carries TRBV7-9 and TRBJ2-7; the match to TRBD2 covers 12 bases. Trimming took 4 bases from V and 3 from J; bases not matched to a gene: 13. The CDR3 length is 18 residues. CDR1 SEHNR and CDR2 FQNEAQ come from the germline V gene (reference sequence). CDR3: CASSSPLTSGSFSYEQYF. Here the CDR3 DNA reads TGTGCCAGCAGCTCACCCCTGACTAGCGGGAGTTTTAGCTACGAGCAGTACTTC.

This clonotype was found many times. This chain connects TRBV27 to TRBJ2-2, with D possibly TRBD1 on 6 matching bases. The V end lost 5 bases, the J end lost 5 bases, and 12 bases lay between the germline ends. Looked up from germline, CDR1 is MNHEY and CDR2 is SMNVEV (reference sequence). The length of the CDR3 is 14 residues. CDR3: CASSPTQGTGELFF. CDR3 coding DNA: TGTGCCAGCAGTCCTACACAGGGTACCGGGGAGCTGTTTTTT.

This clonotype came up many times. For the CDR3, the DNA is TGTGCCATCAGTTGGGGACAGGCCAGCTCTGGAAACACCATATATTTT. It is translated as CAISWGQASSGNTIYF. The V call is TRBV10-3, the J call TRBJ1-3; 8 nucleotides agree with TRBD1. The CDR3 covers 16 residues. Germline V gives CDR1 ENHRY, CDR2 SYGVKD. The V segment lost 5 bases and the J segment 0 bases; nucleotides outside the gene matches: 6.

This clonotype was detected many times. This chain joins TRBV19 and TRBJ1-5; D possibly corresponds to TRBD1 (5 bases). Germline loops: CDR1 LNHDA, CDR2 SQIVND (reference sequence). The CDR3 has 13 amino acids. V lost 6 bases, J lost 5 bases, and 11 bases lay in between. The CDR3 region is CASSPGFYQPQHF. The CDR3 DNA reads TGTGCCAGTAGCCCAGGGTTCTATCAGCCCCAGCATTTT.

The table lists this clonotype with many counts. This chain links TRBV7-8 with TRBJ2-1; D possibly corresponds to TRBD2 (6 bases). Germline CDR1 SGHVS, CDR2 FQNEAQ. Trimming took off 5 bases at V and 2 bases at J, with 16 bases between the two ends. The CDR3 is 16 amino acids. The CDR3 here is CASSPSELAAYNEQFF. The CDR3 nucleotides are TGTGCCAGCAGCCCCAGTGAGTTAGCGGCCTACAATGAGCAGTTCTTC.

This clonotype has a count of ten or more. The rearrangement uses TRBV15 and TRBJ2-4, with TRBD1 matching over 9 bases. Germline V gene data show CDR1 as LNHNV and CDR2 as YYDKDF (reference sequence). Unmatched junction bases numbered 6, after V lost 6 bases and J lost 6 bases. The CDR3 totals 14 residues. DNA for the CDR3: TGTGCCACCAGTAAGGACAGGGGTGGAAACATTCAGTACTTC. This encodes CATSKDRGGNIQYF.

This clonotype was seen repeatedly, ten times or more. The chain joins TRBV9 to TRBJ2-7, with no clear D. This CDR3 is built from 14 residues. V was pared by 6 bases and J by 0 bases, with 13 bases between. Germline CDR1 and CDR2: SGDLS and YYNGEE. The CDR3 bases are TGTGCCAGCACGGCAGACCCAAGCTCCTACGAGCAGTACTTC. Encoded protein: CASTADPSSYEQYF.